Listed below are T cell receptor beta chains from one sample, sequenced in a study of blood T cell repertoires in COVID-19. Profiling relied on immunoSEQ multiplex PCR, and the TCRdb table lists in-frame clones only, not all of them. The sample shows 45,000 to 60,000 clones, around 84% of them seen only once. The material sequenced was peripheral blood. All receptors derive from a human donor with active COVID-19. The donor label of this sample is uncertain. The CDR3 runs from the conserved cysteine through the conserved F or W. Fields, in order: clone size, V gene, D gene, J gene, CDR3 length, CDR3 DNA, CDR3 protein. The D gene is left open where the match is weak. The listing skips clone size in some rows; elsewhere it reads once, few, many or a size class.

>.|TRBV6-4|.|TRBJ2-3|14
TGTGCCAGCAGTGACTCGGGGGGAACAGATACGCAGTATTTT
CASSDSGGTDTQYF
>.|TRBV11-2|.|TRBJ2-1|19
TGTGCCAGCAGCTTCCCCAAATCCGGGTTCTCCTACGCTATAGGTGAGCAGTTCTTC
CASSFPKSGFSYAIGEQFF
>few|TRBV6-6|TRBD1|TRBJ1-3|14
TGTGCCACCGAACCGGGACAGCTTGGAAACACCATATATTTT
CATEPGQLGNTIYF
>.|TRBV5-1|TRBD1|TRBJ2-1|14
TGCGCCAGCAGCTTGACAGGGGGCCAGAATGAGCAGTTCTTC
CASSLTGGQNEQFF
>.|TRBV7-2|.|TRBJ2-7|12
TGTGCCAGCAGCGACAGTCGCGTCGAGCAGTACTTC
CASSDSRVEQYF
>few|TRBV3-1/TRBV3-2|TRBD1|TRBJ1-1|14
TGTGCCAGCAGCCCCAGGGGGCGTGAGACTGAAGCTTTCTTT
CASSPRGRETEAFF
>.|TRBV10-3|.|TRBJ2-3|16
TGTGCCACCGTCGATCGTGTCGGGAGATTAACAGATACGCAGTATTTT
CATVDRVGRLTDTQYF
>.|TRBV7-9|.|TRBJ2-1|12
TGTGCCAGCAGCTGGGACAACAATGAGCAGTTCTTC
CASSWDNNEQFF
>once|TRBV4-3|TRBD2|TRBJ2-1|18
TGCGCCAGCAGCCAAGAGGATTGTCTAGCGGGAGGTAGTTGTGAGCAGTTCTTC
CASSQEDCLAGGSCEQFF
>.|TRBV10-1|.|TRBJ2-7|14
TGCGCCAGCAGTGAATCAACAGTCCTATACGAGCAGTACTTC
CASSESTVLYEQYF
>.|TRBV11-2|.|TRBJ2-3|13
TGTGCCAGCAAAGCCCGGGGCACAGATACGCAGTATTTT
CASKARGTDTQYF
>.|TRBV5-4|.|TRBJ2-5|14
TGTGCCAGCAGCTTGGTGGGAGTCCAAGAGACCCAGTACTTC
CASSLVGVQETQYF
>.|TRBV3-1/TRBV3-2|.|TRBJ2-1|17
TGTGCCAGCAGCCCCCCCGGAGAGCGGTACTCCTACAATGAGCAGTTCTTC
CASSPPGERYSYNEQFF